This T cell receptor (beta chain) is from a study of T cells after yellow fever vaccination. Study results and caveats: The booster saw the reappearance of most primary-vaccination clones (approximately 97% CD4, about 88% CD8). Abundant contaminating clonotypes from the bulk population could appear in FACS-sorted repertoires.

The 5'RACE template-switching step produced TCR cDNA and added a universal primer site and UMIs. TCRdb ran MiXCR on the 5' RACE reads and lists one entry per CDR3 protein. Counted here are 60,000 to 75,000 distinct CDR3 sequences, over 6% occurring once; the ten biggest clones make up more than 35%. V lost 0 bases to trimming and J lost 1 base, with 14 bases between them. The CDR3 contains 17 residues. CDR1 MRHNA and CDR2 SNTAGT come from the germline V gene. This clonotype was picked up many times. The antigen is not known. The material was CD8+ T cells sorted from PBMCs, obtained roughly 45 days after the first yellow fever vaccination. The source of this sequence is a man aged 18-30 years who received the YFV17D yellow fever vaccine. This sequence joins TRBV6-4 and TRBJ2-3; TRBD1 might be the D (6 bases). As DNA, the CDR3 is TGTGCCAGCAGTGACTCGACGGCAGGGGCCGGCACAGATACGCAGTATTTT. It yields the protein CASSDSTAGAGTDTQYF.